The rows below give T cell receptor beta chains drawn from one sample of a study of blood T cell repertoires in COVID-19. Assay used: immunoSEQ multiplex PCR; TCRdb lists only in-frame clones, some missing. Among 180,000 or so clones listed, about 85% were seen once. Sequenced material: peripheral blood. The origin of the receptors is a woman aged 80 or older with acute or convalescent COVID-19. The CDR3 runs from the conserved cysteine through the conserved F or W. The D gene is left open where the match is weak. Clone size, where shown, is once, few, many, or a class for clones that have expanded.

DNA: TGTGCCAGCAGTACAACAGGGGGAAACACCATATATTTT
CDR3: CASSTTGGNTIYF
size: .
V: TRBV12-3/TRBV12-4
J: TRBJ1-3
D: .

DNA: TGCGCCAGCAGCTTGCCCGGGACAACTAGCACAGATACGCAGTATTTT
CDR3: CASSLPGTTSTDTQYF
size: .
V: TRBV5-1
J: TRBJ2-3
D: .

DNA: TGTGCCTGCTCTAGGGGTTATGAGACCCAGTACTTC
CDR3: CACSRGYETQYF
size: .
V: TRBV7-2
J: TRBJ2-5
D: .

DNA: TGTGCCACCAGTGAAACAGGGGGGAGCTCCTACAATGAGCAGTTCTTC
CDR3: CATSETGGSSYNEQFF
size: few
V: TRBV24-1
J: TRBJ2-1
D: TRBD1

DNA: TGCGCCAGCAGCCAAGACCATGGTACTCCAGCGGGGAACCAAGAGACCCAGTACTTC
CDR3: CASSQDHGTPAGNQETQYF
size: .
V: TRBV4-1
J: TRBJ2-5
D: TRBD2

DNA: TGTGCCAGCAGTCGTCGGACTAGCGGGGGGGCGGGTGAGACCCAGTACTTC
CDR3: CASSRRTSGGAGETQYF
size: .
V: TRBV6-2/TRBV6-3
J: TRBJ2-5
D: TRBD2

DNA: TGTGCCAGCAGCCAAGGACGGGTAACTGAAGCTTTCTTT
CDR3: CASSQGRVTEAFF
size: .
V: TRBV3-1/TRBV3-2
J: TRBJ1-1
D: .

DNA: TGCGCCAGCAGCTTGGCATTGCGGGGGGTGGCAGATACGCAGTATTTT
CDR3: CASSLALRGVADTQYF
size: .
V: TRBV5-1
J: TRBJ2-3
D: TRBD2

DNA: TGTGCCAGCAGTTATTCCTCCTCTGTAACCGGGGAGCTGTTTTTT
CDR3: CASSYSSSVTGELFF
size: .
V: TRBV6-6
J: TRBJ2-2
D: .

DNA: TGTGCCAGCAGCTTCGGATTAGCGGGAACCGGGGAGCTGTTTTTT
CDR3: CASSFGLAGTGELFF
size: once
V: TRBV5-4
J: TRBJ2-2
D: TRBD2

DNA: TGTGCCAGCAGCTTAGATGGGACAGGGGGTACCGGGGAGCTGTTTTTT
CDR3: CASSLDGTGGTGELFF
size: once
V: TRBV7-2
J: TRBJ2-2
D: TRBD1

DNA: TGTGCCAGTAGTATTCCGGGACTAGCGGGAGGTAACATTCAGTACTTC
CDR3: CASSIPGLAGGNIQYF
size: .
V: TRBV19
J: TRBJ2-4
D: TRBD2

DNA: TGTGCCAGCAGCGGGCGGGAGGGTTATAATTCACCCCTCCACTTT
CDR3: CASSGREGYNSPLHF
size: .
V: TRBV9
J: TRBJ1-6
D: .

DNA: TGTGCCAGTAGTACAGGACTAGCGGGAAGCGGCAATGAGCAGTTCTTC
CDR3: CASSTGLAGSGNEQFF
size: .
V: TRBV19
J: TRBJ2-1
D: TRBD2

DNA: TGTGCCAGTAGTACGACAGGACCCAATCAGCCCCAGCATTTT
CDR3: CASSTTGPNQPQHF
size: .
V: TRBV19
J: TRBJ1-5
D: .

DNA: TGTGCCAGCAGCCCTAACGACAGGGCTAACTATGGCTACACCTTC
CDR3: CASSPNDRANYGYTF
size: .
V: TRBV3-1/TRBV3-2
J: TRBJ1-2
D: TRBD1

DNA: TGTGCCAGCAGCTTGACCGGAGAAGAGACCCAGTACTTC
CDR3: CASSLTGEETQYF
size: .
V: TRBV5-4
J: TRBJ2-5
D: .

DNA: TGTGCCAGCAGCGTAGATCCTATTTTCTCCGAGCAGTACTTC
CDR3: CASSVDPIFSEQYF
size: .
V: TRBV9
J: TRBJ2-7
D: .

DNA: TGTGCCAGCAGTCTAACGTGGCCCCAGCATTTT
CDR3: CASSLTWPQHF
size: .
V: TRBV12-3/TRBV12-4
J: TRBJ1-5
D: .

DNA: TGTGCCAGTCAGGGGGCTTACGAGCAGTACTTC
CDR3: CASQGAYEQYF
size: .
V: TRBV11-2
J: TRBJ2-7
D: TRBD1

DNA: TGTGCCAGCACCAAGGACTTAAAAGAGACCCAGTACTTC
CDR3: CASTKDLKETQYF
size: .
V: TRBV5-4
J: TRBJ2-5
D: .

DNA: TGTGCCAGCAGACAACCAGGGGACACCGGGGAGCTGTTTTTT
CDR3: CASRQPGDTGELFF
size: .
V: TRBV2
J: TRBJ2-2
D: .

DNA: TGTGCCAGTAGTATAGAGGGGGGAGCCTCAGGTTTAAATCAGCCCCAGCATTTT
CDR3: CASSIEGGASGLNQPQHF
size: .
V: TRBV19
J: TRBJ1-5
D: .

DNA: TGTGCCAGCAGCCTCCGGACAGGGGAAGGCGGTACGCAGTATTTT
CDR3: CASSLRTGEGGTQYF
size: .
V: TRBV11-3
J: TRBJ2-3
D: TRBD1

DNA: TGTGCCAGCAGCCGAAGACAGGGGGCAGGGGAAAAACTGTTTTTT
CDR3: CASSRRQGAGEKLFF
size: .
V: TRBV6-5
J: TRBJ1-4
D: TRBD1

DNA: TGTGCCAGTAGTCCTCGACTAGCGGTAGCCAAAAACATTCAGTACTTC
CDR3: CASSPRLAVAKNIQYF
size: once
V: TRBV19
J: TRBJ2-4
D: TRBD2

DNA: TGTGCCAGCTCCCTCCTCGGGACAGATAGCAATCAGCCCCAGCATTTT
CDR3: CASSLLGTDSNQPQHF
size: .
V: TRBV6-6
J: TRBJ1-5
D: TRBD1

DNA: TGTGCCAGTAGTTCAGGGGGCTTAAATCAGCCCCAGCATTTT
CDR3: CASSSGGLNQPQHF
size: few
V: TRBV19
J: TRBJ1-5
D: TRBD1

DNA: TGTGCCAGCTCACCACTACAGGGGGCTGGAAACACCATATATTTT
CDR3: CASSPLQGAGNTIYF
size: .
V: TRBV18
J: TRBJ1-3
D: TRBD1

DNA: TGTGCCAGCAGCTCAGCGGGACAGGGGAGGACAGATACGCAGTATTTT
CDR3: CASSSAGQGRTDTQYF
size: once
V: TRBV7-9
J: TRBJ2-3
D: TRBD1